Listed below are T cell receptor beta chains from one sample, sequenced in a study of blood T cell repertoires in COVID-19. The data were produced by immunoSEQ multiplex PCR, yet TCRdb's version contains in-frame clones alone and is incomplete. There are around 190,000 clones in the sample; less than 90% occur only once, and about 1.1% lies in the top ten. Sequences were obtained from peripheral blood. These receptors all stem from a man under 40 with acute or convalescent COVID-19. The CDR3 runs from the conserved cysteine through the conserved F or W. A D gene is named only where the DNA matches it firmly. A row's size may be missing; if present it is once, few, many or a size class.

TRBV29-1	TRBJ1-3	TRBD1	.	CSVEDFRTGVGNTIYF
TRBV7-3	TRBJ2-3	.	.	CASSLGASASTDTQYF
TRBV3-1/TRBV3-2	TRBJ1-3	TRBD1	.	CASSPWDRGGGNTIYF
TRBV5-1	TRBJ2-1	TRBD1	.	CASSLVAGGDEQFF
TRBV6-1	TRBJ1-2	TRBD1	.	CASSERGQYGYTF
TRBV7-9	TRBJ1-2	.	.	CASSPQGFYGYTF
TRBV28	TRBJ1-2	TRBD1	few	CASTGGLYYGYTF
TRBV19	TRBJ1-5	.	.	CASSSGQLRNQPQHF
TRBV5-1	TRBJ1-5	.	.	CASSLDEPNSQPQHF
TRBV3-1/TRBV3-2	TRBJ2-7	TRBD2	few	CASQTSGRYEQYF
TRBV2	TRBJ1-4	.	.	CASFREGEKLFF
TRBV3-1/TRBV3-2	TRBJ1-2	.	.	CASSARTASYGYTF
TRBV30	TRBJ2-7	.	.	CAWSVSYEQYF
TRBV19	TRBJ2-3	.	.	CASTTSPGTDTQYF
TRBV6-5	TRBJ1-4	.	.	CASSYSKDRPNEKLFF
TRBV6-5	TRBJ2-2	.	.	CASSHAGPPTGELFF
TRBV9	TRBJ2-3	.	.	CASSSRGARTTDTQYF
TRBV24-1	TRBJ2-7	.	once	CATSDESRGSYEQYF
TRBV5-6	TRBJ2-5	.	.	CASNGGSQETQYF
TRBV19	TRBJ2-3	TRBD2	.	CASSIEGFRKREWVGDTQYF
TRBV28	TRBJ2-7	.	.	CASSLVGGLAYEQYF
TRBV29-1	TRBJ1-2	.	.	CSARSVFKDGYTF
TRBV6-5	TRBJ1-2	TRBD1	.	CASSYSGQGASGYTF
TRBV19	TRBJ2-1	TRBD2	.	CASTSGAYNEQFF
TRBV10-3	TRBJ1-2	.	.	CAISESEGSGYTF
TRBV28	TRBJ1-2	TRBD1	once	CASSGPGQTNYGYTF
TRBV28	TRBJ1-5	TRBD1	.	CASSFPGTGMSGQHF
TRBV7-9	TRBJ2-1	.	.	CASSLAWPGENEQFF
TRBV25-1	TRBJ2-5	TRBD1	.	CASRKTGGWVETQYF
TRBV10-3	TRBJ1-4	.	.	CAISEGMGAGEKLFF
TRBV5-1	TRBJ1-3	.	.	CASSTTGSGGNTIYF
TRBV30	TRBJ1-2	TRBD1	.	CAWSPTGGYGYTF
TRBV19	TRBJ2-5	.	.	CASSYRVREIQYF
TRBV7-9	TRBJ1-1	TRBD1	few	CASSTRGQGSEAFF
TRBV6-1	TRBJ2-3	TRBD2	.	CASSGLPSGDEDTQYF
TRBV4-1	TRBJ1-5	.	.	CASSQEGNSNQPQHF
TRBV28	TRBJ1-4	TRBD1	.	CASYSRTGTKKLFF
TRBV7-8	TRBJ1-1	.	.	CASTGAGRGTEAFF
TRBV5-1	TRBJ2-7	TRBD2	.	CASSLGLAGAYEQYF
TRBV28	TRBJ1-2	TRBD1	.	CASRSGGPVGSIYYGYTF
TRBV11-2	TRBJ2-2	TRBD1	.	CASSTYRGERSGELFF
TRBV15	TRBJ1-4	TRBD1	.	CATSTQGGREKLFF
TRBV3-1/TRBV3-2	TRBJ2-2	.	.	CASRGPGELFF
TRBV7-2	TRBJ1-3	.	.	CASSLMMGLGYSGNTIYF
TRBV5-5	TRBJ1-5	TRBD1	.	CASSLEGGPWSNQPQHF
TRBV28	TRBJ1-3	.	.	CASNTGLTGNTIYF
TRBV27	TRBJ1-2	.	.	CASSFITGSGYTF
TRBV2	TRBJ1-1	TRBD1	.	CARRTGNTEAFF
TRBV28	TRBJ1-2	TRBD1	.	CASNAGGNYGYTF
TRBV11-3	TRBJ2-3	.	.	CASSLAFADTQYF
TRBV3-1/TRBV3-2	TRBJ1-1	.	.	CASSQGRQNTEAFF
TRBV11-2	TRBJ2-1	TRBD2	.	CASSGRTSVNEQFF
TRBV5-4	TRBJ1-2	.	.	CASSLAQPANYGYTF
TRBV30	TRBJ2-4	TRBD1	.	CAWSVQGSLAKNIQYF
TRBV7-9	TRBJ1-6	.	.	CASSHPAGQNSPLHF